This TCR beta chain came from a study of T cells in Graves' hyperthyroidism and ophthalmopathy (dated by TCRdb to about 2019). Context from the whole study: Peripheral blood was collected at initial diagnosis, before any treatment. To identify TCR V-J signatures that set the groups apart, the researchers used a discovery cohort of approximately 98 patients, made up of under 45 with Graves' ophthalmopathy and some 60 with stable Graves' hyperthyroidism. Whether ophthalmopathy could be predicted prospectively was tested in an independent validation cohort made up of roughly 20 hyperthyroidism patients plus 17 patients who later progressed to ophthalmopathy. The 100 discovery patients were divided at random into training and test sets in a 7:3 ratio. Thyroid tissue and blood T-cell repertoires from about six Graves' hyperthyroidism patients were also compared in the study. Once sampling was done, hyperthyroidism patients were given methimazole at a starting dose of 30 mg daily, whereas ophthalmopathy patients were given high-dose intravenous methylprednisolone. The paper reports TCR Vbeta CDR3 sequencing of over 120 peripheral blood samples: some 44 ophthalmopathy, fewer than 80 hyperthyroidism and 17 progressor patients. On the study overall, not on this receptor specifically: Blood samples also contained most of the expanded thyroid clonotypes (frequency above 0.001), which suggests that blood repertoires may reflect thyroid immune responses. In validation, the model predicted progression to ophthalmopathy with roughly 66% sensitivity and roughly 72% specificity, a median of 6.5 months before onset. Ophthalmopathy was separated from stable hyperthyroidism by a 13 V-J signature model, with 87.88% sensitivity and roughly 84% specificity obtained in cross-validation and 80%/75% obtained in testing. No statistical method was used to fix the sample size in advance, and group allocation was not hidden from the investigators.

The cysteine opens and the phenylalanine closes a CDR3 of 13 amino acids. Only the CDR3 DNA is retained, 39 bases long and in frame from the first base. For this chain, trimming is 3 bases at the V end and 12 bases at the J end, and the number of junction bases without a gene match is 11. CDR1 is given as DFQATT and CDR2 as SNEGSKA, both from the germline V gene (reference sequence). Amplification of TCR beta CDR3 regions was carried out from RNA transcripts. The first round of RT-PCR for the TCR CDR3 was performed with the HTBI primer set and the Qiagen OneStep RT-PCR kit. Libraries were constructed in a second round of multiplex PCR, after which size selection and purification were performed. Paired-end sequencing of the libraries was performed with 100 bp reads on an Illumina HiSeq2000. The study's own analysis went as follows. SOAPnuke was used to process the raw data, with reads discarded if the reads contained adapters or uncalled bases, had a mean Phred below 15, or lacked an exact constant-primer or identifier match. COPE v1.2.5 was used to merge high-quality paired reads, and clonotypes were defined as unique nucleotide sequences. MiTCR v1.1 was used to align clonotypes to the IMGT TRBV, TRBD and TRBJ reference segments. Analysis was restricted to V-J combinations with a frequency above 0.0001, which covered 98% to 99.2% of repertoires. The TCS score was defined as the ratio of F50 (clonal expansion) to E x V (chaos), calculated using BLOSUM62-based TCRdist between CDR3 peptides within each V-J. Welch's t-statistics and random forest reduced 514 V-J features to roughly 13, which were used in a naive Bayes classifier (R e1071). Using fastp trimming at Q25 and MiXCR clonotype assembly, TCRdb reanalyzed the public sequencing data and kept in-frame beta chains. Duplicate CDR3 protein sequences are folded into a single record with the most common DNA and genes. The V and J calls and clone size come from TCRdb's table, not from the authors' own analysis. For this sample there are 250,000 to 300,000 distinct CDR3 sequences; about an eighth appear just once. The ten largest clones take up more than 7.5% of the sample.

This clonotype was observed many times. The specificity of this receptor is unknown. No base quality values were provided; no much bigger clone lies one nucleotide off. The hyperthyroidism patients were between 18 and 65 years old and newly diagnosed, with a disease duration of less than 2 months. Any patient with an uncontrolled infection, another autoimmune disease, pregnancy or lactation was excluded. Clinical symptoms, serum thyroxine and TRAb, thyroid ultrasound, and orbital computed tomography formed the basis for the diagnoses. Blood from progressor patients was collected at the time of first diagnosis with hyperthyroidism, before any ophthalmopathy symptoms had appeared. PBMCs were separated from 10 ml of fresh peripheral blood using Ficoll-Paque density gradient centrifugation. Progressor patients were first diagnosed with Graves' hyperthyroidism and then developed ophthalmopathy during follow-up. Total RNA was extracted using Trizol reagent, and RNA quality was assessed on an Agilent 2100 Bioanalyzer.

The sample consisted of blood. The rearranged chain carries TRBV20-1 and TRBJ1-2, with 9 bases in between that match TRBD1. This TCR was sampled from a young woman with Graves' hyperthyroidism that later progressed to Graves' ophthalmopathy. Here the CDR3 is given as CSARGGTGKGDTF. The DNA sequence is TGCAGTGCTAGGGGGGGGACAGGGAAGGGTGACACCTTC.